What follows are 25 T cell receptor beta chains derived from one specimen sequenced in a study of CD8+CD57+ T cells in acquired aplastic anemia (dated by TCRdb to 2016 to 2019). Sequencing relied on an Illumina HiSeq 2000. TCR beta VDJ combination and CDR3 sequence profiling used genomic DNA as the template. TCRdb handled the public reads itself, with Q25 trimming in fastp and clone calling in MiXCR, and kept productive beta chains. Identical CDR3 proteins give one entry, which carries the most common genes and DNA. This sample gives over 150,000 distinct CDR3 sequences in total; just under 45% of them show up just once. Of the sample, 1.1% falls within the top ten clones. What was sequenced was sorted CD4+, CD8+, or CD8+CD57+ T cells (not recorded which) from PBMCs. Every receptor here comes from a human donor in good health.

This clonotype was observed a few times. The chain joins TRBV10-3 to TRBJ2-7; weak D call: TRBD1 (5 bases). The CDR3 totals 14 residues. CDR1 is ENHRY, CDR2 SYGVKD, per germline. The V and J ends lost 9 bases and 0 bases respectively, with 15 bases between them. The DNA for the CDR3 is TGTGCCATTCAAAATCAGGGTGCCTCCTACGAGCAGTACTTC. Amino acid sequence: CAIQNQGASYEQYF.

As for this clonotype: The junction differs from germline at one of its ends, possibly a read error. The chain links TRBV20-1 to TRBJ1-4, with a tentative D call TRBD1 (6 bases). The CDR3 is 15 residues long. CDR1 is DFQATT, CDR2 SNEGSKA, per germline (reference sequence). CDR3 coding DNA: TGCGGTGCTAGGGAAACGACAGGCCGAAATGAAAAACTGTTTTTT. The encoded protein is CGARETTGRNEKLFF.

This clonotype showed up many times. The rearrangement joins TRBV5-1 to TRBJ2-5, with no clear D. Trimming shortened V by 4 bases and J by 5 bases, and 12 bases separated the two germline ends. This CDR3 has 13 residues. Germline V lookup: CDR1 SGHRS, CDR2 YFSETQ. CDR3 DNA sequence: TGCGCCAGCAGCGTTACCCTAGGGGAGACCCAGTACTTC. It specifies CASSVTLGETQYF.

This clonotype came up many times. The rearrangement joins TRBV6-1 to TRBJ2-5; TRBD2 is a possible D gene (6 bases). Trimming cost V 8 bases and J 5 bases, with 21 bases left between them. Germline V lookup: CDR1 MNHNS, CDR2 SASEGT. The length of the CDR3 is 15 residues. For the CDR3, the DNA is TGTGCCAGCCCGCTGGAGACTAGTGTCAGGGAGACCCAGTACTTC. Protein product: CASPLETSVRETQYF.

In its sample, this clonotype was seen many times. In DNA, the CDR3 is TGTGCCAGTACGGACAGGCATCAGCCCCAGCATTTT. Translating gives CASTDRHQPQHF. This chain uses TRBV19 with TRBJ1-5; 7 positions match TRBD1. The junction had 2 bases not matched to a gene; V was cut back by 7 bases and J by 5 bases. Looked up from germline, CDR1 is LNHDA and CDR2 is SQIVND (reference sequence). The CDR3 runs 12 residues.

In its sample, this clonotype was seen a few times. This chain links TRBV29-1 with TRBJ2-2; D gene unclear. Between the trimmed V and J ends, which lost 0 bases and 3 bases, there was a span of 14 bases. The germline V gene has CDR1 SQVTM and CDR2 ANQGSEA. This CDR3 has 16 residues. CDR3 sequence reads: CSVEDHAQGYTGELFF. The CDR3 nucleotides are TGCAGCGTTGAAGATCACGCACAAGGCTACACCGGGGAGCTGTTTTTT.

This clonotype was recorded many times. The chain carries TRBV20-1 and TRBJ2-2, with D uncertain. Germline V CDR1 and CDR2: DFQATT, SNEGSKA (reference sequence). The CDR3 length is 13 residues. V dropped 6 bases and J dropped 4 bases, with 12 bases sitting between them. As DNA, the CDR3 is TGCAGTGCCAAAAGTCCTCCCACCGGGGAGCTGTTTTTT. This encodes CSAKSPPTGELFF.

The chain couples TRBV20-1 to TRBJ2-5; tentatively, D is TRBD2 (5 bases). The CDR3 is made up of 15 amino acids. Trimming left V 0 bases short and J 4 bases short, with 15 bases between. Per the germline V gene, CDR1 is DFQATT and CDR2 is SNEGSKA (reference sequence). CDR3 loop: CSARDRRRGRETQYF. The CDR3, as DNA: TGCAGTGCTAGAGATAGGCGAAGAGGGCGAGAGACCCAGTACTTC.

This clonotype was found many times. The gene calls are TRBV7-9 and TRBJ2-3, with D possibly being TRBD1 (6 bases). This CDR3 has 15 residues. Deletions cut 6 bases from V and 0 bases from J, with 13 bases between. Germline CDR1 SEHNR, CDR2 FQNEAQ (reference sequence). Here the CDR3 reads CASSLTGSSTDTQYF. Here the CDR3 DNA reads TGTGCCAGCAGTCTTACAGGGTCTAGCACAGATACGCAGTATTTT.

Many counts were recorded for this clonotype. This chain uses TRBV6-5 with TRBJ2-7; the D gene could be TRBD1 or TRBD2 (5 bases each). The CDR3 is made up of 15 amino acids. V was shortened by 0 bases and J by 2 bases, with 11 bases between the two germline ends. Germline V gene sequence: CDR1 MNHEY, CDR2 SVGAGI. The chain's CDR3 is CASSYSPTGPYEQYF. CDR3 bases: TGTGCCAGCAGTTACTCGCCAACGGGGCCCTACGAGCAGTACTTC.

This clonotype was detected ten times or more. V gene TRBV18 combines with J gene TRBJ2-7; 7 bases line up with TRBD1. The germline V gene has CDR1 KGHSH and CDR2 LQKENI. The CDR3 consists of 13 residues. Trimming at V came to 4 bases and at J to 3 bases, leaving 3 bases not matched to a gene. CDR3 amino acids: CASSQAGGYEQYF. CDR3 DNA sequence: TGTGCCAGCTCACAAGCAGGGGGCTACGAGCAGTACTTC.

This rearrangement joins TRBV10-3 to TRBJ1-2, with 8 bases identical to TRBD1. V trimming: 3 bases; J trimming: 7 bases; junction bases outside the gene matches: 16. Germline CDR1 reads ENHRY; CDR2 reads SYGVKD. CDR3 size: 17 residues. In nucleotides, the CDR3 is TGTGCCATCAGTGACCAGGGGGCGAGCTCCTACAGGTTTGGCTACACCTTC. Translation gives CAISDQGASSYRFGYTF.

The chain employs TRBV7-6 and TRBJ2-5; D uncertain. The germline V and J ends were trimmed by 1 base and 5 bases, with 14 bases remaining between them. Germline V gives CDR1 SGHVS, CDR2 FNYEAQ. The CDR3 spans 15 residues. DNA of the CDR3: TGTGCCAGCAGCTTAGATACGGGTGGCGGTGAGACCCAGTACTTC. It yields the protein CASSLDTGGGETQYF.

This clonotype was detected a few times. This chain's CDR3 is CASSVGLAGLNEQFF. The CDR3 region has the DNA TGTGCCAGCAGCGTAGGACTAGCGGGGCTGAATGAGCAGTTCTTC. This chain connects TRBV9 to TRBJ2-1; 11 bases are a match to TRBD2. After removal of 0 bases from V and 7 bases from J, the junction contained 3 bases not matched to a gene. The CDR3 is 15 amino acids. Germline CDR1 and CDR2: SGDLS and YYNGEE.

In its sample, this clonotype was seen many times. In DNA, the CDR3 is TGCAGTGCTAGACAGGACGTCCAACTGTATGGCTACACCTTC. Amino acid sequence: CSARQDVQLYGYTF. The chain links TRBV20-1 to TRBJ1-2; D ambiguous. The germline gives CDR1 DFQATT, CDR2 SNEGSKA (reference sequence). There are 14 residues in the CDR3. Trimming removed 2 bases from V and 5 bases from J, with 15 bases in between.

The genes are TRBV6-1 and TRBJ1-6, with no clear D. Looked up from germline, CDR1 is MNHNS and CDR2 is SASEGT. This CDR3 is built from 13 residues. Deletions cut 6 bases from V and 9 bases from J, with 12 bases between. Written as DNA, the CDR3 is TGTGCCAGCAGCTCACGGTTGGCTTCACCCCTCCACTTT. Amino acids: CASSSRLASPLHF.

This chain uses TRBV10-3 with TRBJ1-1; D call uncertain. Looked up from germline, CDR1 is ENHRY and CDR2 is SYGVKD. This CDR3 spans 15 amino acids. V shed 4 bases and J shed 3 bases, with 15 bases lying between them. CDR3 protein: CAISGGEKVDTEAFF. The DNA for the CDR3 is TGTGCCATCAGTGGGGGAGAGAAGGTGGACACTGAAGCTTTCTTT.

This clonotype was seen many times. The chain joins TRBV9 to TRBJ2-3; a weak D match, TRBD1 (6 bases). Germline values: CDR1 SGDLS, CDR2 YYNGEE. The CDR3 spans 14 residues. Trimming took 3 bases from V and 2 from J, leaving 10 bases between them. This CDR3 is CASSDRAFTDTQYF. CDR3 nucleotides: TGTGCCAGCAGCGACAGGGCGTTCACAGATACGCAGTATTTT.

This clonotype turned up a few times. Sequence at one end of the junction differs from germline and may be a read error. CDR3: CAGSHSAGGMNTEAFF. In DNA form, the CDR3 reads TGTGCCGGCAGCCACTCGGCGGGGGGGATGAACACTGAAGCTTTCTTT. The V call is TRBV4-2, the J call TRBJ1-1, with D maybe TRBD1 (5 bases). The germline CDR1 and CDR2 sequences are LGHNA and YNFKEQ. The CDR3 covers 16 residues.

This clonotype was counted many times. The chain has TRBV4-1 and TRBJ2-3, with D possibly being TRBD2 (6 bases). The germline V and J ends were trimmed by 4 bases and 1 base, with 12 bases remaining between them. The CDR3 is 15 residues long. Germline V gene lookup returns CDR1 MGHRA and CDR2 YSYEKL. CDR3 sequence reads: CASSLQGGGTDTQYF. Written as DNA, the CDR3 is TGCGCCAGCAGCCTCCAGGGAGGTGGCACAGATACGCAGTATTTT.

This clonotype showed up just once. A single base separates this from a much larger clone, so it may be a read error. The final CDR3 position lacks the conserved phenylalanine or tryptophan, pointing to a likely read error. The rearrangement links TRBV11-1 to TRBJ2-1; 14 nucleotides match TRBD2. The V and J ends lost 5 bases and 4 bases, in that order; junction bases with no gene match: 7. Germline V gene data show CDR1 as SGHAT and CDR2 as FQDESV (reference sequence). CDR3 length: 17 amino acids. CDR3 loop: CASSPGLAGGLYNEQFS. The CDR3 DNA is TGTGCCAGCAGCCCCGGACTAGCGGGAGGCCTTTACAATGAGCAGTTCTCC.

A remark on this clonotype: The junction differs from germline at one of its ends, possibly a read error. The chain uses TRBV28 and TRBJ2-1; D not certain. Germline loops: CDR1 MDHEN, CDR2 SYDVKM. This CDR3 region has 15 residues. This CDR3 reads CASSPARNSYNKQFF. As DNA, the CDR3 is TGTGCCAGCAGTCCGGCGCGGAACTCCTACAATAAGCAGTTCTTC.

There are many counts of this clonotype. The V gene is TRBV6-2 or TRBV6-3, the J gene TRBJ2-1, with D possibly TRBD1 on 6 matching bases. In germline, CDR1 is MNHEY, CDR2 SVGEGT. V lost 2 bases and J lost 3, with 11 bases in between. There are 15 residues in the CDR3. DNA of the CDR3: TGTGCCAGCAGTTACGGGCAGGGGCACTACAATGAGCAGTTCTTC. Its translation: CASSYGQGHYNEQFF.

The V call is TRBV20-1, the J call TRBJ2-1; TRBD2 matches 7 bases. CDR3 length equals 15 residues. V lost 3 bases and J lost 5; bases outside the gene matches: 10. Germline V gene lookup returns CDR1 DFQATT and CDR2 SNEGSKA (reference sequence). CDR3 sequence (DNA): TGCAGTGCTAGCCTCATTAGCGGGTCGGACAATGAGCAGTTCTTC. This sequence encodes CSASLISGSDNEQFF.

Remarks on this clonotype: One end of the junction is discordant with germline, which a read error may explain. The rearrangement links TRBV29-1 to TRBJ1-1, with a possible D match to TRBD1 (5 bases). The CDR3 is 14 residues long. CDR1 and CDR2 (germline): SQVTM, ANQGSEA. The chain's CDR3 is CGVVPKGWNTEAFF. DNA of the CDR3: TGCGGCGTTGTCCCGAAGGGGTGGAACACTGAAGCTTTCTTT. The full variable domain, completed using reference TRBV29-1 and TRBJ1-1, is SAVISQKPSRDICQRGTSLTIQCQVDSQVTMMFWYRQQPGQSLTLIATANQGSEATYESGFVIDKFPISRPNLTFSTLTVSNMSPEDSSIYLCGVVPKGWNTEAFFGQGTRLTVV.